The 7 T cell receptor beta chains listed next were all sequenced from one sample in a study of CXCR3-negative and CXCR3-positive naive CD8 T cells (dated by TCRdb to the late 2010s). Here is what the overall study found, with its caveats: Compared with CXCR3-negative naive cells, CXCR3-positive naive cells had TRB CDR3s with higher hydrophobicity (lower Kidera factor 4), lower energy, and higher strength and volume indices.

These TCRs are of unknown antigen specificity. For sequencing, a NextSeq 550 was employed. The Human TCR Profiling Kit (MiLaboratory) was used to make UMI-labeled 5' RACE TRB cDNA libraries. After reprocessing by TCRdb, each CDR3 protein sequence is one entry, and no DNA is given. This sample's table lists approximately 100,000 distinct CDR3 sequences. Roughly 0.35% of the sample is in the top ten clones. Sequencing was carried out using naive CXCR3+ CD8+ T cells from blood. The cell subset or site label of this sample denotes: CD45RO-CCR7+CD27+CD95- naive CD8+ T cells expressing CXCR3 (TNR3+). These receptors all come from a human donor in good health. Some clones in this sample may be carry-over from other donors' samples.

The gene calls are TRBV9 and TRBJ2-3; TCRdb lists TRBD1, though no DNA is available to test this call. Looked up from germline, CDR1 is SGDLS and CDR2 is YYNGEE. The CDR3 length is 15 residues. The CDR3 protein is CASSVRSDQGDTQYF. Combining the CDR3 with reference TRBV9 and TRBJ2-3 gives the whole variable domain DSGVTQTPKHLITATGQRVTLRCSPRSGDLSVYWYQQSLDQGLQFLIQYYNGEERAKGNILERFSAQQFPDLHSELNLSSLELGDSALYFCASSVRSDQGDTQYFGPGTRLTVL.

The chain carries TRBV28 and TRBJ2-7; TCRdb's D gene call, TRBD1, goes unchecked for lack of DNA. CDR3 length: 14 amino acids. Looked up from germline, CDR1 is MDHEN and CDR2 is SYDVKM. The CDR3 sequence: CASSRQLSSYEQYF. The full variable domain, with the rest looked up from reference TRBV28 and TRBJ2-7, is DVKVTQSSRYLVKRTGEKVFLECVQDMDHENMFWYRQDPGLGLRLIYFSYDVKMKEKGDIPEGYSVSREKKERFSLILESASTNQTSMYLCASSRQLSSYEQYFGPGTRLTVT.

The chain couples TRBV9 to TRBJ2-7; TCRdb names TRBD1, which stays unverified in the absence of DNA. The V gene's germline CDR1 is SGDLS and CDR2 YYNGEE. The CDR3 sequence is 14 residues long. This chain's CDR3 is CASSVGDTAHEQYF.

The chain links TRBV11-2 to TRBJ2-1; lacking DNA, the TRBD1 call made by TCRdb goes unchecked. The length of the CDR3 is 11 residues. Germline-derived CDR1 and CDR2 are SGHAT and FQNNGV. CDR3: CASSFPGEQFF.

The chain is built from TRBV7-3 and TRBJ2-2; the TRBD1 assignment by TCRdb is unverifiable without DNA. Germline V gene sequence: CDR1 SGHTA, CDR2 FQGTGA. The CDR3 length is 15 residues. CDR3: CASSPWDRGSGELFF.

The chain couples TRBV4-3 to TRBJ2-2. This CDR3 is built from 15 residues. CDR1 is LGHNA and CDR2 is YSLEER in the germline V gene. The CDR3 loop is CASSQGGGNTGELFF.

The rearrangement joins TRBV7-8 to TRBJ2-1; TCRdb indicates TRBD2, and absent DNA this call remains unverified. Looked up from germline, CDR1 is SGHVS and CDR2 is FQNEAQ. This CDR3 region has 16 residues. Here the CDR3 reads CASSLLAGLKNNEQFF.